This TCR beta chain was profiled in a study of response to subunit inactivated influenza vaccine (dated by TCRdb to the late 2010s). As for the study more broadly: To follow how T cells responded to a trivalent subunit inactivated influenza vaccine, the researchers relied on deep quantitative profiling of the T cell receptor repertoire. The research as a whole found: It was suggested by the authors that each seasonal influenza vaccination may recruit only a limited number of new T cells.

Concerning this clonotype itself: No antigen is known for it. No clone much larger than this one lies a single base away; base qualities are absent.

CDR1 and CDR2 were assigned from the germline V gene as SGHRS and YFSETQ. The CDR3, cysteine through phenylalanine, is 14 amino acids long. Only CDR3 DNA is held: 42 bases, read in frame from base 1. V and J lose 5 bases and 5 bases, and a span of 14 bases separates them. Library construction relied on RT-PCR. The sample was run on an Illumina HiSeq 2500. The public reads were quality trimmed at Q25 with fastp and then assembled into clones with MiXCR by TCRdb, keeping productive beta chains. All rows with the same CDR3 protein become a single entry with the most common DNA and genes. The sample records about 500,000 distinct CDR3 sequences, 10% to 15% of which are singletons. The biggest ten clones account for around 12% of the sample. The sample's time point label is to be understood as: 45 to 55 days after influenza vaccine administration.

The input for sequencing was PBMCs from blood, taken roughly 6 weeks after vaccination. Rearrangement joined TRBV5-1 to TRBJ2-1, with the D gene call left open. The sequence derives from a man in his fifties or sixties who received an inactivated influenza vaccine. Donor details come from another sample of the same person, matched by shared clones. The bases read TGCGCCAGCAGACCTTATTCACGGCACAATGAGCAGTTCTTC. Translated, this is CASRPYSRHNEQFF.